This T cell receptor beta chain originates from a study of response to subunit inactivated influenza vaccine. This clonotype was counted ten times or more. TCRdb reprocessed the RT-PCR reads with MiXCR, giving one entry per CDR3 protein. Here the sample spans over 650,000 distinct CDR3 sequences, around 18% being singletons. The specimen comprised PBMCs from blood, sampled more than 4 days after vaccination. This TCR derives from a man between 50 and 59 years old who received an inactivated influenza vaccine.

CDR3 DNA sequence: TGCAGTGCTCTCCGGGCGAATCTGGAGACCCAGTACTTC. Amino acids: CSALRANLETQYF. The chain joins TRBV20-1 to TRBJ2-5; D is ambiguous. The germline gives CDR1 DFQATT, CDR2 SNEGSKA (reference sequence). This CDR3 is built from 13 residues. V was pared by 5 bases and J by 5 bases, with 15 bases between.